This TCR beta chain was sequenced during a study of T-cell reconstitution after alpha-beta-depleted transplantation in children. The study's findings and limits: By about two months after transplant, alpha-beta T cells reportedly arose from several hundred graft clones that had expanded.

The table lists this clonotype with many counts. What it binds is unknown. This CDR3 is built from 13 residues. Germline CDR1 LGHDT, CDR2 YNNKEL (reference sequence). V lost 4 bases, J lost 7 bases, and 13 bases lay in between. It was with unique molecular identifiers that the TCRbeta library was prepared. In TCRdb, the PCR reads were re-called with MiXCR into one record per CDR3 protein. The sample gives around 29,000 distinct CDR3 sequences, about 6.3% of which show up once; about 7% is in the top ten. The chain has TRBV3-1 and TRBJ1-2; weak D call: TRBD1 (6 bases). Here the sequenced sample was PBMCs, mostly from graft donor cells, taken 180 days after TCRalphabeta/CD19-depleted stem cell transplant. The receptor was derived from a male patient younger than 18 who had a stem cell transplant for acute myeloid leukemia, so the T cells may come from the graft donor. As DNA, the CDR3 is TGTGCCAGCAGCCGGGGGGGGCTCGCTGGCTACACCTTC. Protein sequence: CASSRGGLAGYTF.